This T cell receptor beta chain was recorded in a study of CD8 T cells in Susac syndrome. Whole-study findings and limits: Expansion of clones was not seen in the CD4+ T cell repertoires of Susac syndrome.

CDR3 length: 14 amino acids. Germline V CDR1 and CDR2: DFQATT, SNEGSKA (reference sequence). Unmatched junction bases numbered 7, after V lost 6 bases and J lost 2 bases. The RNA input was about 0.5 to 1 ug, and it was reverse transcribed with random hexamers. TCRdb re-analysed the immunoSEQ multiplex PCR reads in MiXCR, keeping a single row per CDR3 protein. The repertoire holds 150,000 or so distinct CDR3 sequences, about 95% seen once, with roughly 0.16% in the top ten. Concerning this clonotype itself: Its specificity is unknown.

The receptor was derived from a human donor with Susac syndrome. This chain links TRBV20-1 with TRBJ2-5; TRBD2 matches 9 bases. The sample was CD4+ T cells from PBMCs. The CDR3 spells CSASRSGGQETQYF. CDR3 in DNA: TGCAGTGCCAGCCGGAGCGGGGGGCAAGAGACCCAGTACTTC.